This TCR beta chain was obtained from a study of regulatory T cells in long-lasting Graves disease. This sample's time point: persistent/refractory GD, antithyroid drugs over 5 years with positive TRAb. The TCR library was prepared using RNA isolated from PBMCs. CDR3 size: 14 residues. Trimming took 6 bases from V and 1 from J; bases not matched to a gene: 3. From germline, CDR1 is MNHEY and CDR2 SVGEGT. Sequencing libraries for TCR beta were prepared with iRepertoire HTBI primers and Arm-PCR of CDR3 regions. In TCRdb, the multiplex PCR reads were re-called with MiXCR into one record per CDR3 protein. This table holds over 450,000 distinct CDR3 sequences, roughly 21% found once.

The J gene is TRBJ1-3, the V gene TRBV6-2 or TRBV6-3; TRBD1 agrees at 7 bases. The TCR originated in a female donor with Graves disease. This sample comprised peripheral blood mononuclear cells (PBMCs), obtained when the disease was refractory, from a patient treated with antithyroid drugs. The CDR3 DNA sequence: TGTGCCAGCAGGTACAGGGGTTCTGGAAACACCATATATTTT. This gives the protein CASRYRGSGNTIYF.